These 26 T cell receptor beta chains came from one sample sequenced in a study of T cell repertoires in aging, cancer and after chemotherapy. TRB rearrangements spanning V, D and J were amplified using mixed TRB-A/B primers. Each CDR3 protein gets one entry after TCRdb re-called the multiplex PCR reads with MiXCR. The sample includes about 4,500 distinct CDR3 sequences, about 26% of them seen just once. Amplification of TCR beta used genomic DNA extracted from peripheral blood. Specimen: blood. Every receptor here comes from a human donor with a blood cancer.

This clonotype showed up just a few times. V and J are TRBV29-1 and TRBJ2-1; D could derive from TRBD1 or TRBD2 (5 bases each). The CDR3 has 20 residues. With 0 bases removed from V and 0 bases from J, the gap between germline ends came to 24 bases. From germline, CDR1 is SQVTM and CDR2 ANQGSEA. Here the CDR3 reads CSVEEDQGLRTYFSYNEQFF. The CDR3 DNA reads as TGCAGCGTTGAAGAAGATCAGGGCCTTAGGACTTACTTCTCCTACAATGAGCAGTTCTTC.

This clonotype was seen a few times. DNA of the CDR3: TGTGCCAGCAGTTTGGTCGGGCTATATGAGCAGTTCTTC. This encodes CASSLVGLYEQFF. The rearrangement links TRBV12-3 or TRBV12-4 to TRBJ2-1; D is ambiguous. The CDR3 covers 13 residues. V was clipped by 3 bases and J by 8 bases, with 11 bases between them.

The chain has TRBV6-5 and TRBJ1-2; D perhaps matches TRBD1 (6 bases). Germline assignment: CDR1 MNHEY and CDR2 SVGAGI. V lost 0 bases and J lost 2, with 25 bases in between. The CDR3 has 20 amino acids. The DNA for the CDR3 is TGTGCCAGCAGTTACTCGAATCTCCGAGTAACAAGGGGGACCAACTATGGCTACACCTTC. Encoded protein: CASSYSNLRVTRGTNYGYTF.

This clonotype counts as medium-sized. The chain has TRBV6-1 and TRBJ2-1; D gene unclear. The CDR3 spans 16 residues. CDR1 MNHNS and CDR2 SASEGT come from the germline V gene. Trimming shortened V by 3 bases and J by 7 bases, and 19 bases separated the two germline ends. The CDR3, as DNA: TGTGCCAGCAGTGAGTTGGCCATTATCCCTTTTAATGAGCAGTTCTTC. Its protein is CASSELAIIPFNEQFF.

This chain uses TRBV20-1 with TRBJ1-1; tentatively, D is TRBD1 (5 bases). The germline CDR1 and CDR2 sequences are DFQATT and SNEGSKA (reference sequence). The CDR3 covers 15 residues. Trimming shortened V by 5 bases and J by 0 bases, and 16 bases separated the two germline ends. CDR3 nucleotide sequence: TGCAGTGCTTATCCCCCGGGACGGATGAACACTGAAGCTTTCTTT. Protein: CSAYPPGRMNTEAFF.

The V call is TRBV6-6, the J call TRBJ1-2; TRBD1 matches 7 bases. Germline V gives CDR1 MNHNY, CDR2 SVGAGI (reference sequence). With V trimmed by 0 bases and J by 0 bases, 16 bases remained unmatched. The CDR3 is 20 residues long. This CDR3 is CASSYSSPGQFYRANYGYTF. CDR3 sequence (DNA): TGTGCCAGCAGTTACTCTTCTCCGGGACAGTTTTATAGAGCTAACTATGGCTACACCTTC.

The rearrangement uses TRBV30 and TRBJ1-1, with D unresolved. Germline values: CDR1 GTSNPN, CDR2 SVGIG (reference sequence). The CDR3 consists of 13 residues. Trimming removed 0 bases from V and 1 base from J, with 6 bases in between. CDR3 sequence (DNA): TGTGCCTGGAGTGTACAGACGAACACTGAAGCTTTCTTT. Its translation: CAWSVQTNTEAFF.

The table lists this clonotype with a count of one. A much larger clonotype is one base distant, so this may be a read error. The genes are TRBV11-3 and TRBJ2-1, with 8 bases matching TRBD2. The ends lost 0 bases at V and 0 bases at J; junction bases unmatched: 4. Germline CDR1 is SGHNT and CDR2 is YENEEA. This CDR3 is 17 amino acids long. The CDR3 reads CASSLECGRSSYNEQFF. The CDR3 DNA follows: TGTGCCAGCAGCTTAGAATGCGGGAGGAGCTCCTACAATGAGCAGTTCTTC. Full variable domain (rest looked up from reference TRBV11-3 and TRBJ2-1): EAGVVQSPRYKIIEKKQPVAFWCNPISGHNTLYWYLQNLGQGPELLIRYENEEAVDDSQLPKDRFSAERLKGVDSTLKIQPAELGDSAVYLCASSLECGRSSYNEQFFGPGTRLTVL.

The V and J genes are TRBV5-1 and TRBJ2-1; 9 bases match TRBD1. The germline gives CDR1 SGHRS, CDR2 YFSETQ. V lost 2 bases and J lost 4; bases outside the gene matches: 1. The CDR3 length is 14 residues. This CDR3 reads CASSLGQGYNEQFF. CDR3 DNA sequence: TGCGCCAGCAGCTTAGGACAGGGGTACAATGAGCAGTTCTTC. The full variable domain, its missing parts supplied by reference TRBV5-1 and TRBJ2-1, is KAGVTQTPRYLIKTRGQQVTLSCSPISGHRSVSWYQQTPGQGLQFLFEYFSETQRNKGNFPGRFSGRQFSNSRSEMNVSTLELGDSALYLCASSLGQGYNEQFFGPGTRLTVL.

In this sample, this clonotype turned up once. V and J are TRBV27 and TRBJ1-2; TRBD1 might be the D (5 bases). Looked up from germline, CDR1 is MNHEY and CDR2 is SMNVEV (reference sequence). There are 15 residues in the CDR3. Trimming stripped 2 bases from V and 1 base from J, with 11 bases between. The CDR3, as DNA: TGTGCCAGCAGTTTAAGTCGGGGGGTTAACTATGGCTACACCTTC. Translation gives CASSLSRGVNYGYTF.

CDR3 bases: TGTGCCAGCAGTACCAGACAGGGGATGGCTTGGGAGCAGTACTTC. Its translation: CASSTRQGMAWEQYF. This chain joins TRBV6-5 and TRBJ2-7; 8 bases map to TRBD1. The germline CDR1 and CDR2 sequences are MNHEY and SVGAGI. V lost 5 bases, J lost 7 bases, and 13 bases stayed unmatched. The CDR3 spans 15 residues.

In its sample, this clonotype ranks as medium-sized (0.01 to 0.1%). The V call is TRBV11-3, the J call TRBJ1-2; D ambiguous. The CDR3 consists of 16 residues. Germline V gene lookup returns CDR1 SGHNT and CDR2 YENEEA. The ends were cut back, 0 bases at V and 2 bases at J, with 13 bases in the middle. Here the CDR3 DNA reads TGTGCCAGCAGCTTAGAGGGTCGCAGGTCGAACTATGGCTACACCTTC. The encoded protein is CASSLEGRRSNYGYTF.

CDR3 DNA sequence: TGTGCCAGCAGTTCTGACAGGGTGAGCTCCTACGAGCAGTACTTC. It translates to CASSSDRVSSYEQYF. The V gene is TRBV6-5, the J gene TRBJ2-7; 7 positions match TRBD1. This CDR3 contains 15 residues. After removal of 4 bases from V and 0 bases from J, the junction contained 6 bases not matched to a gene. The germline gives CDR1 MNHEY, CDR2 SVGAGI.

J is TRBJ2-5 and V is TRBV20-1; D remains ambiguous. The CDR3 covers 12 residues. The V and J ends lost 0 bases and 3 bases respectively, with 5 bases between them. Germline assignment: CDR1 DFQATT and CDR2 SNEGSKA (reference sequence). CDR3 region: CSARDWKETQYF. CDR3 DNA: TGCAGTGCTAGAGATTGGAAAGAGACCCAGTACTTC.

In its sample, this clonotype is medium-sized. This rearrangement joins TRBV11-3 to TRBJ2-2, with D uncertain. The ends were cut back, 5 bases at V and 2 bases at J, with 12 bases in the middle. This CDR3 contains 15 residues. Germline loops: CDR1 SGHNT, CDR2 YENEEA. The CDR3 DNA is TGTGCCAGCAGCCCTTTGGCTGATAACACCGGGGAGCTGTTTTTT. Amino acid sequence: CASSPLADNTGELFF.

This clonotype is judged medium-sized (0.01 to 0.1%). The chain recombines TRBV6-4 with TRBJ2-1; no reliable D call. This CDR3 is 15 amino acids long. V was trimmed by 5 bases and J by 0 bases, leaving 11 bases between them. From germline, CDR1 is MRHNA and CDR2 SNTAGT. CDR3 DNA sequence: TGTGCCAGCAGTACTTCAAGTGGCTCCTACAATGAGCAGTTCTTC. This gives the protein CASSTSSGSYNEQFF.

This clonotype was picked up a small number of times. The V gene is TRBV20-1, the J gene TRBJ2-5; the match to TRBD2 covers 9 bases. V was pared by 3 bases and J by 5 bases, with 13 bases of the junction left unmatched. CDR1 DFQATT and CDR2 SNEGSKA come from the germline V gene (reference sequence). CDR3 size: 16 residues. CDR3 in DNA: TGCAGTGCTAGCGTCCTAGCGGGGAGGGGTGGGGAGACCCAGTACTTC. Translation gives CSASVLAGRGGETQYF.

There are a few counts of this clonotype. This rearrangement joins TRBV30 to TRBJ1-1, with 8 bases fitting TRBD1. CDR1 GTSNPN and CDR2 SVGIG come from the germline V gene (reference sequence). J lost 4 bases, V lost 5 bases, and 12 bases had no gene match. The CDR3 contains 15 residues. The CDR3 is CAWGTIQGGSTEAFF. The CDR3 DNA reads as TGTGCCTGGGGAACCATACAGGGGGGAAGCACTGAAGCTTTCTTT.

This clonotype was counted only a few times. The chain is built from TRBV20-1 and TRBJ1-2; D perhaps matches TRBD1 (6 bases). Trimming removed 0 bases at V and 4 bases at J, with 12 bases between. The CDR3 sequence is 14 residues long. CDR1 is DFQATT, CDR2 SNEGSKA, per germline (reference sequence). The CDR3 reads CSARETGLSYGYTF. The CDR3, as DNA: TGCAGTGCTAGAGAGACAGGACTGTCCTATGGCTACACCTTC.

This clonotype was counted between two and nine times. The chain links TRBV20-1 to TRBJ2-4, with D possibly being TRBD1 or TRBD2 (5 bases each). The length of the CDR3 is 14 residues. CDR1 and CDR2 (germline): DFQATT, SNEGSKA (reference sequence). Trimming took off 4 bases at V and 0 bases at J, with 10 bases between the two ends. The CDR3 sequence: CSATSGTAKNIQYF. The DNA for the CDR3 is TGCAGTGCTACCTCCGGGACAGCCAAAAACATTCAGTACTTC.

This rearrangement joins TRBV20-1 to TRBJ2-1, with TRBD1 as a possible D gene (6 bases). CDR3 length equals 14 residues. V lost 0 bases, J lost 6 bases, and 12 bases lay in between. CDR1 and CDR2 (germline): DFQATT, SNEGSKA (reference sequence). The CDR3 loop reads CSARDRDRPNEQFF. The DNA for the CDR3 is TGCAGTGCTAGAGATCGAGACAGGCCCAATGAGCAGTTCTTC.

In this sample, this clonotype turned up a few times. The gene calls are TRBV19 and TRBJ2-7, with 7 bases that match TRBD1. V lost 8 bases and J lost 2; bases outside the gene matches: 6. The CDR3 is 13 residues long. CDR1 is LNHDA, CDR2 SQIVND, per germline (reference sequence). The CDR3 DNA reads TGTGCCAGTGGGACAGATAAACCCTACGAGCAGTACTTC. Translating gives CASGTDKPYEQYF.

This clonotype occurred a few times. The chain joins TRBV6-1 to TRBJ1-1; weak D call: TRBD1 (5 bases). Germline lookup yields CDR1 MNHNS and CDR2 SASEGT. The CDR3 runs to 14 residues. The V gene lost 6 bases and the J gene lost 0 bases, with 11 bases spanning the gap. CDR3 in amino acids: CASSSGTMNTEAFF. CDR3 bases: TGTGCCAGCAGCTCAGGGACCATGAACACTGAAGCTTTCTTT.

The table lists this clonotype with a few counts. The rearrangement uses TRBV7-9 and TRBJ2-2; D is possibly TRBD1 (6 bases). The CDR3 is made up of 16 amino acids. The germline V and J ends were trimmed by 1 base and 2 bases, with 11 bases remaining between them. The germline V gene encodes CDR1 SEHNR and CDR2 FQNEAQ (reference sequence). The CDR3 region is CASSLGTVGNTGELFF. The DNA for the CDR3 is TGTGCCAGCAGCTTAGGGACAGTAGGTAACACCGGGGAGCTGTTTTTT.

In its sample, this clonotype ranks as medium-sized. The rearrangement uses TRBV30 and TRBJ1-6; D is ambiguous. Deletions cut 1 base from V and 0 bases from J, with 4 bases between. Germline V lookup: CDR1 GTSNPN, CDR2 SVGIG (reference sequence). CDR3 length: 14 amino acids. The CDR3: CAWSESSYNSPLHF. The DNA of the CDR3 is TGTGCCTGGAGTGAGAGCTCCTATAATTCACCCCTCCACTTT.

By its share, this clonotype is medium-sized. The CDR3 sequence: CSVILAEFGPTDTQYF. The CDR3 DNA sequence: TGCAGCGTCATTTTAGCGGAGTTCGGACCCACAGATACGCAGTATTTT. The chain joins TRBV29-1 to TRBJ2-3; tentatively, D is TRBD2 (6 bases). The germline V gene has CDR1 SQVTM and CDR2 ANQGSEA. V was clipped by 6 bases and J by 2 bases, with 21 bases between them. This CDR3 has 16 residues.